This T cell receptor beta chain was sequenced during a study of T-cell reconstitution after alpha-beta-depleted transplantation in children. Broader study findings: In patients about two months after transplant, alpha-beta T cells reportedly arose from several hundred expanded graft clones. Most T-cell counts and diversity one year after the transplant came from T cells that were newly produced. From surviving recipient T cells and thymic progenitors came the high day-60 TCRbeta diversity observed in some patients.

A remark on this clonotype: The antigen is unknown.

The library targeted TCRbeta and was prepared with unique molecular identifiers. TCRdb analysed the PCR reads with MiXCR anew, one entry per CDR3 protein. This table holds 300,000 to 400,000 distinct CDR3 sequences, around 16% found once. The sample in question was PBMCs, mostly from graft donor cells, obtained 360 days after TCRalphabeta/CD19-depleted stem cell transplant. The TCR comes from a male patient aged 2 to 10 who had a stem cell transplant for acute lymphoblastic leukemia, so the T cells may come from the graft donor.

Written as DNA, the CDR3 is TGTGCCAGCAGCTTCGTGGAGGAGCAGTTCTTC. Residues: CASSFVEEQFF. This sequence joins TRBV7-9 and TRBJ2-1; D remains unclear. Germline-derived CDR1 and CDR2 are SEHNR and FQNEAQ (reference sequence). The CDR3 contains 11 residues. V gave up 3 bases and J gave up 10 bases, with 7 bases separating them.